Presented here are 10 T cell receptor beta chains from one specimen sequenced in a study of T-cell reconstitution after alpha-beta-depleted transplantation in children. Unique molecular identifiers featured in how the TCRbeta library was prepared. TCRdb itself ran the PCR reads through MiXCR, one entry per CDR3 protein. The sample carries about a million distinct CDR3 sequences, 25% to 30% recorded once. The sequencing used PBMCs, mostly from graft donor cells, collected 360 days after TCRalphabeta/CD19-depleted stem cell transplant. These receptors were taken from a boy under three years old who had a stem cell transplant for SCID, so the T cells may come from the graft donor.

The chain is built from TRBV27 and TRBJ1-5; maybe TRBD1 (5 bases). The CDR3 totals 15 residues. Trimming took 0 bases from V and 5 from J, leaving 11 bases between them. Germline CDR1 MNHEY, CDR2 SMNVEV (reference sequence). The CDR3 spells CASSLSVRGDQPQHF. CDR3 in DNA: TGTGCCAGCAGTTTATCAGTGCGGGGGGATCAGCCCCAGCATTTT.

This clonotype came up a few times. The chain is built from TRBV4-3 and TRBJ2-1; D may be TRBD1 or TRBD2 (5 bases each). V was cut by 4 bases and J by 0 bases, with 22 bases left in between. Germline values: CDR1 LGHNA, CDR2 YSLEER. This CDR3 has 19 amino acids. CDR3 amino acids: CASSRLPGTEVSSYNEQFF. CDR3 coding DNA: TGCGCCAGCAGCCGCCTTCCCGGGACCGAAGTAAGCTCCTACAATGAGCAGTTCTTC.

The CDR3 DNA is TGTGCCAGCAGCGTAGGTTTTGGCTATACGCAGTATTTT. Translated: CASSVGFGYTQYF. The rearrangement joins TRBV9 to TRBJ2-3; D call uncertain. Germline V gives CDR1 SGDLS, CDR2 YYNGEE. V was clipped by 0 bases and J by 7 bases, with 9 bases between them. There are 13 residues in the CDR3.

V is TRBV28 and J is TRBJ1-2; tentative D call: TRBD1 (5 bases). V lost 2 bases and J lost 8, with 18 bases in between. The germline V gene encodes CDR1 MDHEN and CDR2 SYDVKM. This CDR3 has 15 amino acids. The CDR3 is CASSLGSGLPGGYTF. For the CDR3, the DNA is TGTGCCAGCAGTTTAGGATCGGGGCTCCCCGGGGGCTACACCTTC.

The chain links TRBV7-2 to TRBJ2-7; tentatively, D is TRBD1 or TRBD2 (5 bases each). From germline, CDR1 is SGHTA and CDR2 FQGNSA. The CDR3 length is 16 residues. V was pared by 1 base and J by 3 bases, with 16 bases between. The CDR3, as DNA: TGTGCCAGCAGCTTAGACCCGGGACGGTGGGACTACGAGCAGTACTTC. Its translation is CASSLDPGRWDYEQYF.

The chain is built from TRBV6-5 and TRBJ2-7, with D perhaps TRBD2 (5 bases). V lost 0 bases, J lost 3 bases, and 15 bases lay in between. Germline lookup yields CDR1 MNHEY and CDR2 SVGAGI. This CDR3 comprises 16 residues. The CDR3 bases are TGTGCCAGCAGTTACTCGCTCCGGCTAGCCGACTACGAGCAGTACTTC. Residues: CASSYSLRLADYEQYF.

The chain joins TRBV5-1 to TRBJ2-6, with D unresolved. This CDR3 is 18 amino acids long. Trimming removed 0 bases from V and 0 bases from J, with 13 bases in between. CDR1 and CDR2 (germline): SGHRS, YFSETQ. As DNA, the CDR3 is TGCGCCAGCAGCTTGGTCGCCCAAATGTCCTCTGGGGCCAACGTCCTGACTTTC. Translation gives CASSLVAQMSSGANVLTF.

The chain joins TRBV10-3 to TRBJ2-2; D may be TRBD1 or TRBD2 (5 bases each). The germline V and J ends were trimmed by 2 bases and 6 bases, with 16 bases remaining between them. The germline CDR1 and CDR2 sequences are ENHRY and SYGVKD. The CDR3 loop spans 16 amino acids. Here the CDR3 reads CAISEKGHGGAGELFF. Here the CDR3 DNA reads TGTGCCATCAGTGAGAAGGGCCATGGGGGTGCCGGGGAGCTGTTTTTT.

In this sample, this clonotype turned up a few times. The rearrangement joins TRBV12-3 or TRBV12-4 to TRBJ2-1, with D perhaps TRBD1 (7 bases). This CDR3 contains 15 residues. Trimming pared 3 bases from V and 3 bases from J, leaving 12 bases between. The CDR3 sequence is CASSLWQGGYNEQFF. For the CDR3, the DNA is TGTGCCAGCAGTTTGTGGCAGGGGGGCTACAATGAGCAGTTCTTC.

Only a few counts were recorded for this clonotype. CDR3 DNA sequence: TGTGCCAGCAGAACCGCTACCGGACTAGCGGGGGGGCGCTCCTACAATGAGCAGTTCTTC. As protein: CASRTATGLAGGRSYNEQFF. The V call is TRBV6-2 or TRBV6-3, the J call TRBJ2-1, with 15 bases that match TRBD2. CDR1 is MNHEY and CDR2 is SVGEGT in the germline V gene. This CDR3 has 20 amino acids. V lost 6 bases to trimming and J lost 0 bases; unmatched junction nucleotides: 12.